The next 26 T cell receptor beta chains were all read from a single sample in a study of T cells expressing NK-cell markers. TCRdb re-called the 5' RACE reads; every CDR3 protein appears as one record, without DNA. This specimen shows some 410,000 distinct CDR3 sequences; the ten leading clones hold 7.3%. The source material was blood T cells: a sorted CD56 or NKG2C T cell subset, CD4+ or CD8+ T cells, or bulk PBMC T cells (not recorded which). The receptors were sampled from a woman aged 18 to 75 in good health.

The chain couples TRBV4-3 to TRBJ2-2; lacking DNA, the TRBD2 call made by TCRdb goes unchecked. Germline CDR1 LGHNA, CDR2 YSLEER. The CDR3 has 17 amino acids. CDR3 residues: CASSQDPLAGATGELFF.

The chain has TRBV28 and TRBJ1-2; the D call of TRBD1 rests on TCRdb alone, since no DNA is present to check it. The CDR3 length is 12 residues. Germline V gene lookup returns CDR1 MDHEN and CDR2 SYDVKM. The CDR3 region is CASRDSLNGYTF.

The V and J genes are TRBV6-2 or TRBV6-3 and TRBJ1-2. The V gene's germline CDR1 is MNHEY and CDR2 SVGEGT. This CDR3 has 16 amino acids. The CDR3 here is CASSYSETHTSYGYTF.

This rearrangement joins TRBV7-9 to TRBJ1-2; the TCRdb D gene call, TRBD1, has no DNA to confirm it. The length of the CDR3 is 15 residues. CDR1 is SEHNR, CDR2 FQNEAQ, per germline (reference sequence). The chain's CDR3 is CASSLGRGTHYGYTF. Supplemented by reference TRBV7-9 and TRBJ1-2, the full variable domain reads DTGVSQNPRHKITKRGQNVTFRCDPISEHNRLYWYRQTLGQGPEFLTYFQNEAQLEKSRLLSDRFSAERPKGSFSTLEIQRTEQGDSAMYLCASSLGRGTHYGYTFGSGTRLTVV.

The V gene is TRBV29-1, the J gene TRBJ2-7. The germline V gene encodes CDR1 SQVTM and CDR2 ANQGSEA. CDR3 length equals 13 residues. The CDR3: CSVEAGTTYEQYF.

The chain carries TRBV4-1 and TRBJ2-1. This CDR3 comprises 12 residues. Germline CDR1 MGHRA, CDR2 YSYEKL. The CDR3 sequence is CASSQEDSEQFF.

The chain recombines TRBV18 with TRBJ1-5; TCRdb designates TRBD1, a call that cannot be tested without DNA. The germline gives CDR1 KGHSH, CDR2 LQKENI. This CDR3 has 16 residues. CDR3 protein: CASSHWDRGFNQPQHF. Full variable domain (rest looked up from reference TRBV18 and TRBJ1-5): NAGVMQNPRHLVRRRGQEARLRCSPMKGHSHVYWYRQLPEEGLKFMVYLQKENIIDESGMPKERFSAEFPKEGPSILRIQQVVRGDSAAYFCASSHWDRGFNQPQHFGDGTRLSIL.

The chain carries TRBV7-9 and TRBJ2-7. The germline CDR1 and CDR2 sequences are SEHNR and FQNEAQ (reference sequence). The CDR3 loop spans 14 amino acids. The CDR3 sequence is CASSLETRPYEQYF.

V and J are TRBV24-1 and TRBJ2-3; the D call from TCRdb, TRBD1, cannot be confirmed without DNA. CDR3 size: 16 residues. Germline CDR1 KGHDR, CDR2 SFDVKD. The CDR3 is CATSDRGAGSLDTQYF.

The gene calls are TRBV6-2 or TRBV6-3 and TRBJ2-3; TCRdb picks TRBD2, but there is no DNA to check that call. Germline V gene sequence: CDR1 MNHEY, CDR2 SVGEGT. The CDR3 sequence is 15 residues long. CDR3 sequence: CASSYSGLGTDTQYF.

V and J are TRBV4-2 and TRBJ2-7; absent DNA, TCRdb's TRBD2 call cannot be checked. The CDR3 has 14 amino acids. Germline V lookup: CDR1 LGHNA, CDR2 YNFKEQ. The CDR3: CASSQELAVYEQYF.

V usage is TRBV18 and J usage is TRBJ1-5. Germline V CDR1 and CDR2: KGHSH, LQKENI. CDR3 length equals 13 residues. The CDR3 loop reads CASSPGFNQPQHF.

V usage is TRBV7-8 and J usage is TRBJ1-6; TCRdb designates TRBD1, a call that cannot be tested without DNA. This CDR3 region has 15 residues. Germline V gene data show CDR1 as SGHVS and CDR2 as FQNEAQ. The CDR3 sequence is CASSLLDSANSPLHF.

The gene calls are TRBV5-4 and TRBJ2-5; the D call from TCRdb, TRBD2, cannot be confirmed without DNA. This CDR3 has 15 residues. CDR1 is SGHNT, CDR2 YYREEE, per germline (reference sequence). The CDR3 region is CASSRSGGLQETQYF.

The chain has TRBV2 and TRBJ2-2; the TRBD1 assignment by TCRdb is unverifiable without DNA. Germline V gene sequence: CDR1 SNHLY, CDR2 FYNNEI. The CDR3 contains 13 residues. Here the CDR3 reads CASKREGAGELFF.

This rearrangement joins TRBV9 to TRBJ2-5; the TCRdb D gene call, TRBD1, has no DNA to confirm it. The CDR3 spans 17 residues. CDR1 and CDR2 (germline): SGDLS, YYNGEE. CDR3 loop: CASSERVGGAYQETQYF. Looking up the rest from reference TRBV9 and TRBJ2-5 gives the full variable domain: DSGVTQTPKHLITATGQRVTLRCSPRSGDLSVYWYQQSLDQGLQFLIQYYNGEERAKGNILERFSAQQFPDLHSELNLSSLELGDSALYFCASSERVGGAYQETQYFGPGTRLLVL.

V usage is TRBV5-4 and J usage is TRBJ2-1; the D gene TCRdb calls, TRBD2, cannot be checked with no DNA. CDR3 length equals 11 residues. The germline gives CDR1 SGHNT, CDR2 YYREEE (reference sequence). The CDR3 reads CASSLGAARFF.

This chain uses TRBV12-3 or TRBV12-4 with TRBJ2-7; no DNA is available, so the TRBD1 call from TCRdb remains unchecked. The CDR3 runs to 12 residues. The CDR3 protein is CASSSLVYEQYF.

The chain recombines TRBV12-3 or TRBV12-4 with TRBJ2-5; TCRdb outputs TRBD2, but without DNA this stays unchecked. CDR3 length: 17 residues. This CDR3 is CASSPNRAAGGRETQYF.

J is TRBJ1-2 and V is TRBV15; TCRdb's D gene call, TRBD1, goes unchecked for lack of DNA. Germline V gene sequence: CDR1 LNHNV, CDR2 YYDKDF (reference sequence). CDR3 length: 14 residues. This CDR3 is CATSGTGVNYGYTF. The full variable domain, in which reference TRBV15 and TRBJ1-2 provide the parts outside the CDR3, is DAMVIQNPRYQVTQFGKPVTLSCSQTLNHNVMYWYQQKSSQAPKLLFHYYDKDFNNEADTPDNFQSRRPNTSFCFLDIRSPGLGDTAMYLCATSGTGVNYGYTFGSGTRLTVV.

The chain employs TRBV12-3 or TRBV12-4 and TRBJ1-6. The CDR3 spans 14 residues. The CDR3 sequence is CASSLALTNSPLHF.

The gene calls are TRBV7-2 and TRBJ2-1; TCRdb proposes TRBD2, but this gene call is untestable without DNA. Germline loops: CDR1 SGHTA, CDR2 FQGNSA. This CDR3 spans 16 amino acids. Here the CDR3 reads CASSLGTSGLNNEQFF.

This chain uses TRBV20-1 with TRBJ2-5; TCRdb names TRBD1, which stays unverified in the absence of DNA. Per the germline V gene, CDR1 is DFQATT and CDR2 is SNEGSKA (reference sequence). The length of the CDR3 is 16 residues. The CDR3 region is CSARGVGTGGMETQYF.

The chain combines TRBV20-1 with TRBJ2-5; as DNA is missing, the TRBD1 call by TCRdb cannot be tested. Germline-derived CDR1 and CDR2 are DFQATT and SNEGSKA (reference sequence). The CDR3 length is 15 residues. The CDR3 sequence: CSARDSTSGGKTQYF.

This sequence joins TRBV6-5 and TRBJ1-2; the D call of TRBD1 rests on TCRdb alone, since no DNA is present to check it. Germline assignment: CDR1 MNHEY and CDR2 SVGAGI. This CDR3 has 11 amino acids. The CDR3 loop reads CASSYQGTYTF.

CDR3 sequence: CAWRQVTVTQYF. This sequence joins TRBV30 and TRBJ2-5. The CDR3 totals 12 residues. CDR1 GTSNPN and CDR2 SVGIG come from the germline V gene (reference sequence).